This T cell receptor beta chain was captured by sequencing in a study of cytomegalovirus exposure and HLA in healthy donors. Trimming took 10 bases from V and 4 from J, leaving 28 bases between them. This CDR3 spans 17 amino acids. CDR1 is MDHEN, CDR2 SYDVKM, per germline. This PCR relied on a set of 60 Vbeta primers and 13 Jbeta primers. Data came from immunoSEQ multiplex PCR; TCRdb stores just in-frame clones and leaves some out. This table has roughly 180,000 clones, approximately 84% appearing once. The V and J genes are TRBV28 and TRBJ1-1, with a weak D call TRBD1 (5 bases). Input material: PBMCs. The receptor was derived from a young man in good health and CMV-seronegative. The CDR3 here is CATATRWGSGYITEAFF. The CDR3 nucleotides read TGTGCCACCGCCACTCGTTGGGGCTCCGGGTACATCACTGAAGCTTTCTTT.